These 4 T cell receptor beta chains share one sample of origin, sequenced in a study of T cells in Graves' hyperthyroidism and ophthalmopathy. Amplification of TCR beta CDR3 regions was performed using RNA transcripts as template. The TCR CDR3 was amplified in a first-round RT-PCR using the HTBI primer set. TCRdb fed the multiplex PCR reads into MiXCR, producing one record per CDR3 protein. There are 400,000 to 550,000 distinct CDR3 sequences in the sample; about an eighth occur only once, and around a sixth lies in the top ten. The sample was blood. Receptor source: a woman between 18 and 29 years old with Graves' hyperthyroidism.

This clonotype was seen a handful of times. The V and J genes are TRBV19 and TRBJ2-1; D tentatively fits TRBD1 or TRBD2 (5 bases each). V lost 5 bases to trimming and J lost 7 bases, with 21 bases between them. The CDR3 spans 16 residues. Germline lookup yields CDR1 LNHDA and CDR2 SQIVND (reference sequence). CDR3 DNA sequence: TGTGCCAGTAGTCATTCTTCGAGGGGAGTTGGGAATGAGCAGTTCTTC. Its translation is CASSHSSRGVGNEQFF.

CDR3 protein: CSAIQGAVGETQYF. CDR3 coding DNA: TGCAGTGCTATACAGGGGGCGGTAGGAGAGACCCAGTACTTC. The rearrangement joins TRBV20-1 to TRBJ2-5; 9 bases align to TRBD1. Germline lookup yields CDR1 DFQATT and CDR2 SNEGSKA (reference sequence). After removal of 4 bases from V and 4 bases from J, the junction contained 7 bases not matched to a gene. The CDR3 runs 14 residues.

There are many counts of this clonotype. The rearrangement joins TRBV20-1 to TRBJ2-4; 12 nucleotides align to TRBD2. The V and J ends lost 1 base and 6 bases, in that order; junction bases with no gene match: 4. Germline assignment: CDR1 DFQATT and CDR2 SNEGSKA (reference sequence). CDR3 length equals 15 residues. DNA for the CDR3: TGCAGTGCTAGAGGACTAGCGGGAGATGTAAACATTCAGTACTTC. Residues: CSARGLAGDVNIQYF.

As concerns this clonotype: This may come from a read error, since a much larger clone is one base off. This chain connects TRBV29-1 to TRBJ2-1; 9 positions match TRBD2. Germline lookup yields CDR1 SQVTM and CDR2 ANQGSEA. The CDR3 consists of 15 residues. The CDR3 nucleotides are TGCAGCGTTAGGGTAGCGGGAGCTGAATACAATGGGCAGTTCTTC. Translating gives CSVRVAGAEYNGQFF.